A single sample is the source of the 19 T cell receptor beta chains below, sequenced in a study of cytomegalovirus exposure and HLA in healthy donors. Using immunoSEQ multiplex PCR, the repertoire was profiled, and TCRdb retains in-frame clones only, with some absent. Of 150,000 to 200,000 clones in the sample, 86% are singletons; the top ten hold 5% to 7%. The sequencing input was PBMCs. The receptors were sampled from a woman aged 25 to 39 in good health and CMV-seronegative.

The chain couples TRBV19 to TRBJ2-3; unclear D gene. This CDR3 is 13 amino acids long. Germline-derived CDR1 and CDR2 are LNHDA and SQIVND (reference sequence). V lost 7 bases, J lost 4 bases, and 12 bases lay in between. CDR3: CASNSGLADTQYF. The DNA of the CDR3 is TGTGCCAGTAATTCCGGTTTGGCAGATACGCAGTATTTT.

The gene calls are TRBV9 and TRBJ1-2, with D possibly being TRBD1 (6 bases). CDR1 and CDR2 (germline): SGDLS, YYNGEE. The CDR3 runs to 15 residues. With 3 bases removed from V and 7 bases from J, the gap between germline ends came to 19 bases. In nucleotides, the CDR3 is TGTGCCAGCAGCGAGCTTTACGGTGGGGGGGCTGGCTACACCTTC. This codes for CASSELYGGGAGYTF.

This clone was detected only once. The chain combines TRBV4-3 with TRBJ2-1; TRBD2 matches at 12 bases. This CDR3 has 22 residues. V shed 0 bases, J shed 0 bases, and the junction held 15 bases outside the gene matches. CDR1 is LGHNA, CDR2 YSLEER, per germline. For the CDR3, the DNA is TGCGCCAGCAGCCAAGAGCGTTCGACTAGCGGGGGATCCCCATTCTCCTACAATGAGCAGTTCTTC. The encoded protein is CASSQERSTSGGSPFSYNEQFF.

The chain carries TRBV10-3 and TRBJ2-1; 9 nucleotides agree with TRBD2. The CDR3 covers 13 residues. V was clipped by 10 bases and J by 5 bases; unmatched bases: 6. The germline gives CDR1 ENHRY, CDR2 SYGVKD. In DNA, the CDR3 is TGTGCCACCAGACTAGCGGCCCACAATGAGCAGTTCTTC. Amino acids: CATRLAAHNEQFF.

CDR3 nucleotides: TGTGCCAGCGGGGGGGACTTAGCGGTATTTAACACCGGGGAGCTGTTTTTT. Protein sequence: CASGGDLAVFNTGELFF. The chain links TRBV5-4 to TRBJ2-2, with TRBD2 matching 7 bases. This CDR3 region has 17 residues. V shed 7 bases, J shed 2 bases, and the junction held 14 bases outside the gene matches. The V gene's germline CDR1 is SGHNT and CDR2 YYREEE (reference sequence).

This chain joins TRBV19 and TRBJ2-3; TRBD2 aligns across 7 bases. The CDR3 runs to 13 residues. The V gene end was trimmed by 3 bases and the J gene end by 5 bases; junction bases not matched to a gene: 2. CDR1 and CDR2 (germline): LNHDA, SQIVND (reference sequence). CDR3 region: CASSILAGDTQYF. DNA of the CDR3: TGTGCCAGTAGTATTTTAGCGGGAGATACGCAGTATTTT.

This clone was counted only a few times. The V gene is TRBV5-6, the J gene TRBJ2-7; D call uncertain. Germline CDR1 is SGHDT and CDR2 is YYEEEE. V was shortened by 2 bases and J by 2 bases, with 8 bases between the two germline ends. This CDR3 has 13 amino acids. Here the CDR3 DNA reads TGTGCCAGCAGCTTCCCAACCACCTACGAGCAGTACTTC. Translating it yields CASSFPTTYEQYF. Full variable domain (rest looked up from reference TRBV5-6 and TRBJ2-7): DAGVTQSPTHLIKTRGQQVTLRCSPKSGHDTVSWYQQALGQGPQFIFQYYEEEERQRGNFPDRFSGHQFPNYSSELNVNALLLGDSALYLCASSFPTTYEQYFGPGTRLTVT.

The chain combines TRBV27 with TRBJ2-3; 9 nucleotides align to TRBD2. After removal of 7 bases from V and 6 bases from J, the junction contained 11 bases not matched to a gene. Germline CDR1 reads MNHEY; CDR2 reads SMNVEV (reference sequence). The CDR3 contains 15 residues. The CDR3 reads CASTRAAGGWDTQYF. The CDR3 DNA sequence: TGTGCCAGCACCCGCGCGGCGGGAGGGTGGGATACGCAGTATTTT.

The rearrangement joins TRBV27 to TRBJ1-1; 11 nucleotides line up with TRBD1. This CDR3 has 14 amino acids. The germline CDR1 and CDR2 sequences are MNHEY and SMNVEV (reference sequence). After removal of 5 bases from V and 4 bases from J, the junction contained 3 bases not matched to a gene. The CDR3 DNA follows: TGTGCCAGCAGTCGGGACAGGGGGTCCACTGAAGCTTTCTTT. This translates into CASSRDRGSTEAFF.

The chain combines TRBV6-1 with TRBJ1-1; tentative D call: TRBD1 (5 bases). Germline V CDR1 and CDR2: MNHNS, SASEGT. Trimming took 0 bases from V and 5 from J, leaving 13 bases between them. The CDR3 length is 15 residues. The CDR3 loop reads CASSEASSGRTEAFF. The DNA for the CDR3 is TGTGCCAGCAGTGAAGCTTCATCAGGGAGGACTGAAGCTTTCTTT.

This chain uses TRBV30 with TRBJ1-1; D is uncertain. This CDR3 spans 14 amino acids. V lost 0 bases and J 10 bases, leaving 18 bases between the germline ends. Germline loops: CDR1 GTSNPN, CDR2 SVGIG (reference sequence). CDR3 amino acids: CAWSVPGEERLAFF. CDR3 sequence (DNA): TGTGCCTGGAGTGTTCCCGGCGAAGAGAGATTAGCTTTCTTT.

This chain joins TRBV4-3 and TRBJ2-6; 8 nucleotides align to TRBD1. Germline-derived CDR1 and CDR2 are LGHNA and YSLEER. The trim removed 3 bases at V and 2 bases at J, leaving 3 bases unmatched. The CDR3 is 16 amino acids. The CDR3 protein is CASSQDRATGANVLTF. CDR3 sequence (DNA): TGCGCCAGCAGCCAGGACAGGGCTACTGGGGCCAACGTCCTGACTTTC.

The chain combines TRBV2 with TRBJ2-1; 7 bases match TRBD1. This CDR3 contains 13 residues. Germline V gene lookup returns CDR1 SNHLY and CDR2 FYNNEI. V gave up 9 bases and J gave up 4 bases; unmatched junction bases: 6. The CDR3 spells CASRDSRYNEQFF. The CDR3 DNA is TGTGCCAGTCGGGACAGTAGATACAATGAGCAGTTCTTC.

The chain couples TRBV7-3 to TRBJ1-2; TRBD1 matches 10 bases. With V trimmed by 5 bases and J by 2 bases, 5 bases remained unmatched. Germline V lookup: CDR1 SGHTA, CDR2 FQGTGA. The CDR3 spans 15 residues. CDR3 nucleotide sequence: TGTGCCAGCAGCGTGACAGGGGGCAAAAACTATGGCTACACCTTC. Encoded protein: CASSVTGGKNYGYTF.

The J gene is TRBJ2-1, the V gene TRBV29-1, with D unresolved. This CDR3 is 17 amino acids long. Trimming removed 1 base from V and 0 bases from J, with 16 bases in between. Germline CDR1 and CDR2: SQVTM and ANQGSEA. The CDR3 loop reads CSVEGPRRKSSYNEQFF. The CDR3 DNA reads as TGCAGCGTTGAAGGCCCCAGAAGAAAAAGCTCCTACAATGAGCAGTTCTTC.

This clone appeared once. This chain connects TRBV6-1 to TRBJ2-5, with 8 nucleotides matching TRBD1. The CDR3 contains 17 residues. The junction had 13 bases not matched to a gene; V was cut back by 3 bases and J by 4 bases. The germline gives CDR1 MNHNS, CDR2 SASEGT. In DNA, the CDR3 is TGTGCCAGCAGTGAGTGGACAGGGTCTATCGTTCGAGAGACCCAGTACTTC. Its protein product is CASSEWTGSIVRETQYF.

The V call is TRBV7-8, the J call TRBJ2-7; D is ambiguous. The CDR3 length is 13 residues. V dropped 1 base and J dropped 5 bases, with 9 bases sitting between them. Germline V gene data show CDR1 as SGHVS and CDR2 as FQNEAQ. CDR3 bases: TGTGCCAGCAGCTTAGTTCCTAGGAACGAGCAGTACTTC. This translates into CASSLVPRNEQYF.

This sequence joins TRBV7-9 and TRBJ1-6; tentatively, D is TRBD1 (6 bases). This CDR3 region has 17 residues. The germline V gene encodes CDR1 SEHNR and CDR2 FQNEAQ (reference sequence). V was cut by 5 bases and J by 5 bases, with 19 bases left in between. The CDR3 DNA is TGTGCCAGCAGCCAAGGGGGACTCAAACCTAATAATTCACCCCTCCACTTT. Protein: CASSQGGLKPNNSPLHF.

The rearrangement joins TRBV7-2 to TRBJ1-6, with D uncertain. The CDR3 runs to 16 residues. CDR1 and CDR2 (germline): SGHTA, FQGNSA. V lost 0 bases and J 5 bases, leaving 11 bases between the germline ends. The CDR3 bases are TGTGCCAGCAGCTTAGCGCAGACAAGGAATAATTCACCCCTCCACTTT. Amino acid sequence: CASSLAQTRNNSPLHF.